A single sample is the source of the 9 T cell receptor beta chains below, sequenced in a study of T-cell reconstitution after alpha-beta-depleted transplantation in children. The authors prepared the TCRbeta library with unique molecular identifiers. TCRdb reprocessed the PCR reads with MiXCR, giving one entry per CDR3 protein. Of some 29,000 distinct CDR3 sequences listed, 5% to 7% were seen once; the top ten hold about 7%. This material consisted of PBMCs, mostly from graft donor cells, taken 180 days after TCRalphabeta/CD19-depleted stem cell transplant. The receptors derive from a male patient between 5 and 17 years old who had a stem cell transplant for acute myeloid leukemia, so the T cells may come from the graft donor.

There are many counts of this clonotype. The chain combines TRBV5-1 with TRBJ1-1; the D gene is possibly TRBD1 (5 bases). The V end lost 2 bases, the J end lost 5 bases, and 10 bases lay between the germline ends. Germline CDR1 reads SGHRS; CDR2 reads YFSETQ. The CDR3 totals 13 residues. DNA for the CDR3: TGCGCCAGCAGCTTTAAGGAGGGGACTGAAGCTTTCTTT. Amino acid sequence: CASSFKEGTEAFF.

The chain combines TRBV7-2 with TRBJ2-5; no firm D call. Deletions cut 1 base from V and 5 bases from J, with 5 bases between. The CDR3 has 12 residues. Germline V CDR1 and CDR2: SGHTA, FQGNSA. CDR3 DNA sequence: TGTGCCAGCAGCTTAGGATGGGAGACCCAGTACTTC. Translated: CASSLGWETQYF.

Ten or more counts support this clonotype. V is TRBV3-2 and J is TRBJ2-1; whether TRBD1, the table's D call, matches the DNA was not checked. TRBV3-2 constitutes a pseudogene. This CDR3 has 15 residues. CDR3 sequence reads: CASSQGGGRYNEQFF. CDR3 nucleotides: TGTGCCAGCAGCCAAGGCGGGGGGCGCTACAATGAGCAGTTCTTC.

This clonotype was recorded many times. In DNA form, the CDR3 reads TGTGCCAGCAGTTCGGGACGGATCCCAAATAGCAATCAGCCCCAGCATTTT. Residues: CASSSGRIPNSNQPQHF. The J gene is TRBJ1-5, the V gene TRBV12-3 or TRBV12-4, with a possible D match to TRBD1 (5 bases). V shed 4 bases and J shed 0 bases, with 16 bases lying between them. The CDR3 is 17 residues long.

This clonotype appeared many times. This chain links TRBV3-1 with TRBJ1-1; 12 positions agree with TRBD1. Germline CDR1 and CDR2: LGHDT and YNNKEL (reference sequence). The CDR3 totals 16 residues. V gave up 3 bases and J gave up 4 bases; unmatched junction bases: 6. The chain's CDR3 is CASSHGTGGAGTEAFF. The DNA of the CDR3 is TGTGCCAGCAGCCACGGGACAGGGGGCGCCGGCACTGAAGCTTTCTTT.

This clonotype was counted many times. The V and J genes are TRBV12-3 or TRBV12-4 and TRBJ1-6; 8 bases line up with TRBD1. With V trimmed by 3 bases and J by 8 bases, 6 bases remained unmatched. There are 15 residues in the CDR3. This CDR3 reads CASSFRGQVDSPLHF. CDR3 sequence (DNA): TGTGCCAGCAGTTTTAGGGGACAGGTAGATTCACCCCTCCACTTT.

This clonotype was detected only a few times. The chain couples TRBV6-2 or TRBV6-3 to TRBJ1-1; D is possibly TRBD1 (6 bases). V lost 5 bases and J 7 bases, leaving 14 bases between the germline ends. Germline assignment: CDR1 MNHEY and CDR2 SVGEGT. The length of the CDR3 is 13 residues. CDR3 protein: CASSQGGRGEAFF. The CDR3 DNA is TGTGCCAGCAGTCAAGGGGGTCGGGGTGAAGCTTTCTTT.

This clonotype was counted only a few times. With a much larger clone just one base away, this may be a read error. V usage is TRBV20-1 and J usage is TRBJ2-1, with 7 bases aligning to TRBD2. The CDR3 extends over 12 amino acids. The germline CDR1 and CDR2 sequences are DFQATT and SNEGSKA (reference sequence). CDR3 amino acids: CSAMLAVNDQFF. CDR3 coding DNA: TGCAGTGCTATGCTAGCGGTCAATGACCAGTTCTTC.

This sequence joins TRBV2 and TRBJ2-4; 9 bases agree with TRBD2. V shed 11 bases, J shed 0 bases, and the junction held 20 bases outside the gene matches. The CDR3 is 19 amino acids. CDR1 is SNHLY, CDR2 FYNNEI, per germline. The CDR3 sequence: CALSNAVGRLAAAKNIQYF. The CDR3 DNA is TGTGCCCTCAGTAATGCAGTGGGGCGACTAGCGGCAGCCAAAAACATTCAGTACTTC. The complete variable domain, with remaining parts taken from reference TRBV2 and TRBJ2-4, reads EPEVTQTPSHQVTQMGQEVILRCVPISNHLYFYWYRQILGQKVEFLVSFYNNEISEKSEIFDDQFSVERPDGSNFTLKIRSTKLEDSAMYFCALSNAVGRLAAAKNIQYFGAGTRLSVL.